This TCR beta chain emerged from a study of siplizumab effects on memory and regulatory T cells. Study-wide results and caveats: Under siplizumab, alloreactive sequences traced to unstimulated CD4+ memory cells were significantly reduced. Naive-or-memory phenotypes were unassignable for roughly 75-96% of proliferating CD4+ or CD8+ clones.

This clone was seen a single time. Its antigen is unknown. Data came from immunoSEQ multiplex PCR; TCRdb stores just in-frame clones and leaves some out. This table has 100,000 to 110,000 clones, roughly 93% appearing once. CDR3 size: 13 residues. Germline CDR1 reads SGHRS; CDR2 reads YFSETQ. Trimming removed 3 bases from V and 1 base from J, with 2 bases in between. The clonotype comes from a human donor in good health. The sample comprised non-Treg CD4+ T cells sorted from blood. The J gene is TRBJ1-6, the V gene TRBV5-1; D unclear. The DNA for the CDR3 is TGCGCCAGCAGCTCGTCCTATAATTCACCCCTCCACTTT. Translating it yields CASSSSYNSPLHF.